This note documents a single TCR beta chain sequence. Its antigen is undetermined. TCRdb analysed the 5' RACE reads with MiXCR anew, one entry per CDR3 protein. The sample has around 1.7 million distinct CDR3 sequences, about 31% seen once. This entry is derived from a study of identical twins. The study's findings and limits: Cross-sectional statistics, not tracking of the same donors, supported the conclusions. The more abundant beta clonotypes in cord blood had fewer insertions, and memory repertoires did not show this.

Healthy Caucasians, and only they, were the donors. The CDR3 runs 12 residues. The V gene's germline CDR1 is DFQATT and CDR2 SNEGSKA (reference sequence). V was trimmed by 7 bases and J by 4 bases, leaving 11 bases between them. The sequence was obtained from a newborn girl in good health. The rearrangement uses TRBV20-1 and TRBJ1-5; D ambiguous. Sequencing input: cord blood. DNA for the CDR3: TGCAGTGTCCGCGGAATAAATCAGCCCCAGCATTTT. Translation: CSVRGINQPQHF.